The text below deals with one TCR beta chain. Its antigen is not yet known. Within one base of it there is no much larger clone, and no base qualities were kept. The data were obtained in a study. The CDR3 measures 16 amino acids from cysteine to phenylalanine. Only CDR3 DNA remains: 48 bases, in frame from the first base. CDR1 and CDR2 are drawn from the germline V gene (reference sequence): SEHNR, FQNEAQ. V is clipped by 4 bases and J by 0 bases, and the sequence between their germline boundaries is 10 bases long. Sequencing was carried out with an Illumina MiSeq. TCRdb's own reprocessing of the public reads used fastp at Q25 and MiXCR and kept productive beta chains. Rows matching on CDR3 protein sequence are summarized as one entry with the most common DNA and genes. In all, the sample holds 4,000 to 5,000 distinct CDR3 sequences, and around 9.5% of those were seen once. Around 33% of the sample comes from the top ten.

In this chain, TRBV7-9 is recombined with TRBJ1-6; the D gene cannot be named for sure. This clonotype was obtained from a human donor with rheumatoid arthritis. The sample consisted of CD4+ T cells from peripheral blood. The bases are TGTGCCAGCAGCTCACAAGCGAGCTCCTATAATTCACCCCTCCACTTT. It translates as CASSSQASSYNSPLHF.